This T cell receptor beta chain originates from a study of blood T cell repertoires in COVID-19. Whole-study context: Both acute and convalescent COVID-19 samples were obtained from the United States, Italy and Spain.

Researchers sorted participants into cohorts using their self-reported clinical history. Original processing methods: How many nucleated cells were present was estimated from reference gene primer amplification. Profiled with immunoSEQ multiplex PCR; TCRdb holds only in-frame clones, not every one. That table is the source of V, J and clone size, and D and trimming were worked out from the DNA. Altogether some 150,000 clones are present, roughly 90% being singletons, with the ten largest covering 1.2%. V lost 5 bases to trimming and J lost 4 bases, with 11 bases between them. The CDR3 sequence is 13 residues long. From germline, CDR1 is MNHEY and CDR2 SMNVEV (reference sequence).

The sample comprised PBMCs or T cells enriched from blood (not recorded which). The rearrangement links TRBV27 to TRBJ2-5; D uncertain. This receptor was identified in a woman in her twenties or thirties with acute COVID-19. The CDR3 region is CASSQSQLETQYF. The CDR3 bases are TGTGCCAGCAGTCAGTCACAGTTAGAGACCCAGTACTTC.